This T cell receptor beta chain emerged from a study of Tregs in tolerant kidney transplant recipients. Study outcomes and limitations: Biological reproducibility was not directly addressed in this study.

The data were produced by immunoSEQ multiplex PCR, yet TCRdb's version contains in-frame clones alone and is incomplete. The sample data list some 10,000 clones. The germline V gene has CDR1 SGHKS and CDR2 YYEKEE (reference sequence). V was clipped by 0 bases and J by 2 bases, with 6 bases between them. The CDR3 length is 14 residues. On this clone itself: Its antigen is not identified. The read terminates 3 residues ahead of where the CDR3 ends, so the germline J gene completes it.

The nonmyeloablative bone marrow transplants came from related graft donors, with transient mixed chimerism. Unstimulated regulatory T cells (CD4+CD25+CD127-), CD4+CD25- non-regulatory cells, CD4 and CD8 cells were FACS-sorted from thawed PBMCs. The TCR sequence derives from a human patient who received a combined kidney and bone marrow transplant. Some T cells may be transferred from the graft donor. The sequencing here drew on CD8+ T cells from blood (PBMCs), taken 24 months after the transplant. This sequence joins TRBV5-5 and TRBJ1-5; no reliable D call. Incomplete CDR3 DNA: TGTGCCAGCAGCTTGGCCGGGGGCAATCAGCCC. This encodes CASSLAGGNQP. The CDR3 in its entirety is CASSLAGGNQPQHF. Full variable domain (outside the CDR3, taken from reference TRBV5-5 and TRBJ1-5): DAGVTQSPTHLIKTRGQQVTLRCSPISGHKSVSWYQQVLGQGPQFIFQYYEKEERGRGNFPDRFSARQFPNYSSELNVNALLLGDSALYLCASSLAGGNQPQHFGDGTRLSIL.